A selection of T cell receptor beta chains follows, all from one sample in a study of beta chain features in type 1 diabetes. Sequencing was performed with immunoSEQ multiplex PCR; in TCRdb, only in-frame clones are kept and a portion is missing. The sample has approximately 170,000 clones, less than 9.5% seen once; the top ten hold 2% to 3%. Sequencing was done on a sample of central memory CD4+ T cells from blood. All receptors come from a woman aged 18-29 years in good health. CDR3s include the opening cysteine and the closing phenylalanine or tryptophan. The order of the fields is J gene, clone size, D gene, V gene, CDR3 protein, CDR3 DNA. A D gene is named only where the DNA matches it firmly. Only part of the rows carry a size: once, few, many, or a class if the clone is expanded.

J gene: TRBJ1-1; clone size: many; D gene: .; V gene: TRBV7-9; CDR3 protein: CASRRGNNPDTEAFF; CDR3 DNA: TGTGCCAGCCGGAGGGGTAACAATCCGGACACTGAAGCTTTCTTT
J gene: TRBJ2-3; clone size: few; D gene: TRBD1; V gene: TRBV30; CDR3 protein: CAWSVKGQGADTQYF; CDR3 DNA: TGTGCCTGGAGTGTAAAGGGACAGGGCGCAGATACGCAGTATTTT
J gene: TRBJ2-3; clone size: .; D gene: .; V gene: TRBV5-4; CDR3 protein: CASSLARVGTTGTQYF; CDR3 DNA: TGTGCCAGCAGCTTGGCCAGGGTCGGAACTACGGGTACGCAGTATTTT
J gene: TRBJ1-1; clone size: few; D gene: .; V gene: TRBV19; CDR3 protein: CATQGYTEAFF; CDR3 DNA: TGTGCCACCCAGGGGTACACTGAAGCTTTCTTT
J gene: TRBJ2-7; clone size: few; D gene: .; V gene: TRBV5-4; CDR3 protein: CASSLDLTLYEQYF; CDR3 DNA: TGTGCCAGCAGCTTGGACCTTACCCTATACGAGCAGTACTTC
J gene: TRBJ1-1; clone size: .; D gene: .; V gene: TRBV4-3; CDR3 protein: CASRGALRGTEAFF; CDR3 DNA: TGCGCCAGCAGGGGGGCCCTTCGCGGCACTGAAGCTTTCTTT
J gene: TRBJ2-1; clone size: few; D gene: TRBD2; V gene: TRBV5-1; CDR3 protein: CASSLLGTSGYNEQFF; CDR3 DNA: TGCGCCAGCAGCCTACTTGGGACTAGCGGATACAATGAGCAGTTCTTC
J gene: TRBJ1-4; clone size: .; D gene: TRBD1; V gene: TRBV15; CDR3 protein: CATSRDPTGGEKLFF; CDR3 DNA: TGTGCCACCAGCAGAGATCCGACAGGGGGTGAAAAACTGTTTTTT
J gene: TRBJ1-1; clone size: .; D gene: TRBD1; V gene: TRBV13; CDR3 protein: CASSQWTGPTEAFF; CDR3 DNA: TGTGCCAGCAGCCAATGGACAGGGCCAACTGAAGCTTTCTTT
J gene: TRBJ2-3; clone size: few; D gene: TRBD2; V gene: TRBV30; CDR3 protein: CAWSVTSGLDTQYF; CDR3 DNA: TGTGCCTGGAGTGTTACTAGCGGGTTAGATACGCAGTATTTT
J gene: TRBJ1-4; clone size: few; D gene: .; V gene: TRBV2; CDR3 protein: CASSGQANEKLFF; CDR3 DNA: TGTGCCAGCAGCGGACAAGCTAATGAAAAACTGTTTTTT
J gene: TRBJ1-5; clone size: few; D gene: TRBD1; V gene: TRBV7-2; CDR3 protein: CASSLEGAGNQPQHF; CDR3 DNA: TGTGCCAGCAGCTTAGAGGGGGCCGGCAATCAGCCCCAGCATTTT
J gene: TRBJ2-5; clone size: .; D gene: .; V gene: TRBV5-1; CDR3 protein: CASSPVGPQETQYF; CDR3 DNA: TGCGCCAGCAGCCCCGTTGGCCCTCAGGAGACCCAGTACTTC
J gene: TRBJ1-6; clone size: .; D gene: TRBD1; V gene: TRBV7-2; CDR3 protein: CASSRQQGYTYNSPLHF; CDR3 DNA: TGTGCCAGCAGTCGTCAACAGGGGTACACCTATAATTCACCCCTCCACTTT
J gene: TRBJ1-1; clone size: .; D gene: .; V gene: TRBV10-3; CDR3 protein: CAIRHGIRDNTEAFF; CDR3 DNA: TGTGCCATCAGACACGGAATCAGGGATAACACTGAAGCTTTCTTT
J gene: TRBJ2-3; clone size: once; D gene: .; V gene: TRBV28; CDR3 protein: CASSSPRGDTQYF; CDR3 DNA: TGTGCCAGCAGTTCCCCCCGAGGGGATACGCAGTATTTT
J gene: TRBJ1-5; clone size: many; D gene: .; V gene: TRBV30; CDR3 protein: CAWSVTDNQPQHF; CDR3 DNA: TGTGCCTGGAGTGTAACAGACAATCAGCCCCAGCATTTT
J gene: TRBJ2-7; clone size: .; D gene: TRBD2; V gene: TRBV4-1; CDR3 protein: CASSRVAGSSSYEQYF; CDR3 DNA: TGCGCCAGCAGCCGGGTAGCGGGGTCAAGCTCCTACGAGCAGTACTTC
J gene: TRBJ2-7; clone size: few; D gene: TRBD1; V gene: TRBV7-9; CDR3 protein: CASSLGTGSYEQYF; CDR3 DNA: TGTGCCAGCAGCCTTGGGACAGGATCCTACGAGCAGTACTTC
J gene: TRBJ1-6; clone size: few; D gene: TRBD1; V gene: TRBV20-1; CDR3 protein: CSARGLGGGHF; CDR3 DNA: TGCAGTGCTAGGGGTTTAGGGGGCGGCCACTTT
J gene: TRBJ1-2; clone size: .; D gene: .; V gene: TRBV7-2; CDR3 protein: CASSRIQGFYGYTF; CDR3 DNA: TGTGCCAGCAGTCGGATACAGGGATTCTATGGCTACACCTTC
J gene: TRBJ1-2; clone size: few; D gene: .; V gene: TRBV7-9; CDR3 protein: CASSLARTAYGYTF; CDR3 DNA: TGTGCCAGCAGCTTAGCCCGGACTGCCTATGGCTACACCTTC
J gene: TRBJ2-3; clone size: .; D gene: TRBD1; V gene: TRBV4-1; CDR3 protein: CASSAGTGGPDTQYF; CDR3 DNA: TGCGCCAGCAGCGCCGGGACAGGGGGCCCAGATACGCAGTATTTT
J gene: TRBJ2-5; clone size: few; D gene: TRBD2; V gene: TRBV25-1; CDR3 protein: CASSSSGRAPETQYF; CDR3 DNA: TGTGCCAGCAGTTCTAGCGGGAGAGCCCCAGAGACCCAGTACTTC
J gene: TRBJ1-2; clone size: .; D gene: TRBD1; V gene: TRBV28; CDR3 protein: CASSLGLGQHGYTF; CDR3 DNA: TGTGCCAGCAGTCTGGGGCTGGGACAGCATGGCTACACCTTC
J gene: TRBJ2-5; clone size: .; D gene: TRBD2; V gene: TRBV5-6; CDR3 protein: CASSLTSDYKETQYF; CDR3 DNA: TGTGCCAGCAGCTTGACTAGCGACTATAAAGAGACCCAGTACTTC
J gene: TRBJ2-4; clone size: .; D gene: .; V gene: TRBV4-1; CDR3 protein: CASSQQTGYGNIQYF; CDR3 DNA: TGCGCCAGCAGCCAGCAAACAGGGTACGGAAACATTCAGTACTTC
J gene: TRBJ1-5; clone size: .; D gene: TRBD1; V gene: TRBV10-3; CDR3 protein: CASHPGQGDSNQPQHF; CDR3 DNA: TGTGCCTCCCACCCGGGACAGGGGGACAGCAATCAGCCCCAGCATTTT